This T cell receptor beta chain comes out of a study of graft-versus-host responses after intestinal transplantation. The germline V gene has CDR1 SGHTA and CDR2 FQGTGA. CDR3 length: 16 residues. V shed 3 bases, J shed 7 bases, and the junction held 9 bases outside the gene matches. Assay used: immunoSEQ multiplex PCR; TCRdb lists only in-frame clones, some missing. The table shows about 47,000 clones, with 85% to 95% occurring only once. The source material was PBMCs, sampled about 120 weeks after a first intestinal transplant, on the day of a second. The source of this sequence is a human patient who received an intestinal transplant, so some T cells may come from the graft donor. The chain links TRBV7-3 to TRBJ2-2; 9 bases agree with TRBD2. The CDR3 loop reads CASSLGLATLNGELFF. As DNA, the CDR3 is TGTGCCAGCAGCTTGGGACTAGCCACGTTGAACGGGGAGCTGTTTTTT.